This TCR beta chain was sequenced for a study of T cell responses to AZD1222 COVID-19 vaccine. Points from the study as a whole: Baseline seropositivity characterized only six AZD1222 recipients. In a largely white British group with more females than males, clonal diversity was possibly underestimated. Close to half of spike-specific TCRs reportedly recognize unmutated variant regions.

The data were produced by immunoSEQ multiplex PCR, yet TCRdb's version contains in-frame clones alone and is incomplete. The table has 120,000 to 150,000 clones, approximately 85% seen once. In this sample, this clone turned up a few times. The antigen is not known. Trimming took 4 bases from V and 2 from J, leaving 20 bases between them. Germline CDR1 reads MDHEN; CDR2 reads SYDVKM. The CDR3 is made up of 17 amino acids. The rearrangement uses TRBV28 and TRBJ2-5; a possible D gene is TRBD2 (6 bases). The sample in question was peripheral blood, obtained on day 0 of MenACWY control vaccination. The sequence came from an adult in good health. The CDR3 loop reads CASSSLARLVMQETQYF. In DNA form, the CDR3 reads TGTGCCAGCAGTTCGTTAGCTCGACTAGTGATGCAAGAGACCCAGTACTTC. Full variable domain (remainder filled in from reference TRBV28 and TRBJ2-5): DVKVTQSSRYLVKRTGEKVFLECVQDMDHENMFWYRQDPGLGLRLIYFSYDVKMKEKGDIPEGYSVSREKKERFSLILESASTNQTSMYLCASSSLARLVMQETQYFGPGTRLLVL.